This T cell receptor beta chain was identified during a study of regulatory T cells in long-lasting Graves disease. Background on the study: Persistent cases were those of Graves' disease that involved over 5 years of antithyroid drugs with positive TSH receptor antibodies.

Time point meaning: persistent/refractory GD, antithyroid drugs over 5 years with positive TRAb. After RNA was extracted from PBMCs, the TCR library was made from it. Arm-PCR of CDR3 regions and iRepertoire HTBI primers were the basis on which TCR beta libraries were built. TCRdb processed the multiplex PCR reads anew with MiXCR; each CDR3 protein has one entry. This table has about 430,000 distinct CDR3 sequences, roughly 21% appearing once. Findings of the study overall: Peripheral blood was the sole material, not thyroid tissue.

This clonotype was detected ten times or more. Its antigen remains unknown. This TCR was recovered from a female donor with Graves disease. The sample consisted of peripheral blood mononuclear cells (PBMCs), taken when the disease was refractory, from a patient treated with antithyroid drugs.

In DNA form, the CDR3 reads TGTGCCATCAGTTCGGGACAGGGGCGGAGTGGCTACACCTTC. Its protein product is CAISSGQGRSGYTF. The rearrangement links TRBV10-3 to TRBJ1-2, with 10 bases fitting TRBD1. The CDR3 is made up of 14 amino acids. V shed 5 bases and J 7 bases; nucleotides not matched to a gene: 7. Looked up from germline, CDR1 is ENHRY and CDR2 is SYGVKD.